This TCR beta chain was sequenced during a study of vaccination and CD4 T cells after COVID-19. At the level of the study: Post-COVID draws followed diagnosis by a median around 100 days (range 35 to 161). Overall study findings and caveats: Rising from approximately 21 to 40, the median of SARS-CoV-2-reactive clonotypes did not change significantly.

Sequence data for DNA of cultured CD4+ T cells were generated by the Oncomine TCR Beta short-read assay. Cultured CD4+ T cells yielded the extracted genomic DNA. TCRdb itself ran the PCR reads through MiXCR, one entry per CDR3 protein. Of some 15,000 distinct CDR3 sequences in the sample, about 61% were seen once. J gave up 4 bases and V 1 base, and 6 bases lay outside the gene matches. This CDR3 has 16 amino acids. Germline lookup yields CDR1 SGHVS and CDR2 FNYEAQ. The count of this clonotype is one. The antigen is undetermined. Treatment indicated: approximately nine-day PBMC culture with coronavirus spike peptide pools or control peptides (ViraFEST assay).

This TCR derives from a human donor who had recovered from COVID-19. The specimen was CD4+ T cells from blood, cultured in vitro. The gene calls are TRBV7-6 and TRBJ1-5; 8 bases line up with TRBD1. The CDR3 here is CASSLGGRGRNQPQHF. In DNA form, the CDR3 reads TGTGCCAGCAGCTTAGGGGGCAGGGGGCGAAATCAGCCCCAGCATTTT.